The 14 T cell receptor beta chains below all came from one sample that was sequenced in a study of shared clonotypes between healthy human individuals. TCRdb's copy holds only in-frame clones and misses some; the assay was immunoSEQ multiplex PCR. The table lists roughly 1,600,000 clones, 98% to 99% of them singletons. Material: naive CD4+ T cells sorted from blood. The subset is: CD45RA+ positively selected. The receptors come from a man aged 30 to 39 in good health.

This chain links TRBV29-1 with TRBJ1-2; D is unclear. In germline, CDR1 is SQVTM, CDR2 ANQGSEA. V was cut by 6 bases and J by 6 bases, with 17 bases left in between. This CDR3 region has 13 residues. The CDR3 coding sequence is TGCAGCGTAGTCGGGCTTCTATCGGATGGCTACACCTTC. Its protein is CSVVGLLSDGYTF.

The chain couples TRBV5-6 to TRBJ1-5; 7 bases agree with TRBD1. The CDR3 has 14 amino acids. Trimming at V came to 4 bases and at J to 6 bases, leaving 7 bases not matched to a gene. Germline lookup yields CDR1 SGHDT and CDR2 YYEEEE. The CDR3 is CASSARDRGQPQHF. The CDR3 region has the DNA TGTGCCAGCAGCGCCCGGGACAGAGGTCAGCCCCAGCATTTT.

This chain links TRBV5-1 with TRBJ2-2; 7 bases map to TRBD2. The trim removed 1 base at V and 6 bases at J, leaving 9 bases unmatched. In germline, CDR1 is SGHRS, CDR2 YFSETQ. The CDR3 extends over 16 amino acids. CDR3 protein: CASSLIGGLEAGELFF. In nucleotides, the CDR3 is TGCGCCAGCAGCTTGATAGGCGGACTAGAGGCCGGGGAGCTGTTTTTT.

The chain carries TRBV15 and TRBJ2-7; 10 bases are a match to TRBD1. After removal of 0 bases from V and 6 bases from J, the junction contained 8 bases not matched to a gene. CDR3 length: 16 residues. CDR1 LNHNV and CDR2 YYDKDF come from the germline V gene (reference sequence). DNA for the CDR3: TGTGCCACCAGCAGAGAATACTCGGGACAGGGGTCCGAGCAGTACTTC. Translation gives CATSREYSGQGSEQYF.

The rearrangement uses TRBV13 and TRBJ2-7; 8 bases align to TRBD1. Trimming took 4 bases from V and 2 from J; bases not matched to a gene: 4. The CDR3 runs 14 residues. From germline, CDR1 is PRHDT and CDR2 FYEKMQ (reference sequence). CDR3 bases: TGTGCCAGCAGCTGGGGACAGGCCACCTACGAGCAGTACTTC. This encodes CASSWGQATYEQYF.

J is TRBJ1-2 and V is TRBV28; a possible D gene is TRBD1 (6 bases). The V end was cut by 7 bases, the J end by 6 bases, with 12 bases between. Germline V gene lookup returns CDR1 MDHEN and CDR2 SYDVKM. The CDR3 is 12 amino acids. The CDR3 protein is CASKRTVHGYTF. CDR3 coding DNA: TGTGCCAGCAAAAGGACAGTCCATGGCTACACCTTC.

The chain couples TRBV9 to TRBJ2-5, with 12 bases aligning to TRBD2. This CDR3 contains 17 residues. Trimming cost V 0 bases and J 2 bases; bases outside gene matches: 5. Germline V gives CDR1 SGDLS, CDR2 YYNGEE. CDR3: CASSVGTSGNFQETQYF. The CDR3, as DNA: TGTGCCAGCAGCGTAGGGACTAGCGGGAATTTTCAAGAGACCCAGTACTTC.

V usage is TRBV7-3 and J usage is TRBJ2-6; 8 bases line up with TRBD2. The V gene end was trimmed by 5 bases and the J gene end by 0 bases; junction bases not matched to a gene: 6. CDR3 length: 17 amino acids. Germline CDR1 SGHTA, CDR2 FQGTGA. The CDR3 is CASSRLASSSGANVLTF. The CDR3 nucleotides are TGTGCCAGCAGCCGACTAGCGAGCAGCTCTGGGGCCAACGTCCTGACTTTC.

The chain joins TRBV28 to TRBJ2-1, with D possibly being TRBD2 (5 bases). CDR1 is MDHEN, CDR2 SYDVKM, per germline. V was trimmed by 10 bases and J by 1 base, leaving 20 bases between them. This CDR3 spans 16 amino acids. The CDR3 region is CATNQAALASYNEQFF. Written as DNA, the CDR3 is TGTGCCACCAACCAAGCGGCCCTGGCGTCCTACAATGAGCAGTTCTTC.

V and J are TRBV11-2 and TRBJ2-7; D uncertain. This CDR3 contains 15 residues. Germline CDR1 and CDR2: SGHAT and FQNNGV. Trimming cost V 1 base and J 3 bases, with 13 bases left between them. The CDR3 protein is CASSLVPKVVYEQYF. The CDR3 nucleotides read TGTGCCAGCAGCTTAGTCCCAAAGGTAGTCTACGAGCAGTACTTC. The full variable domain, in which reference TRBV11-2 and TRBJ2-7 provide the parts outside the CDR3, is EAGVAQSPRYKIIEKRQSVAFWCNPISGHATLYWYQQILGQGPKLLIQFQNNGVVDDSQLPKDRFSAERLKGVDSTLKIQPAKLEDSAVYLCASSLVPKVVYEQYFGPGTRLTVT.

V is TRBV19 and J is TRBJ2-2; D ambiguous. CDR1 and CDR2 (germline): LNHDA, SQIVND (reference sequence). The CDR3 is made up of 14 amino acids. V was clipped by 5 bases and J by 6 bases, with 13 bases between them. CDR3 nucleotide sequence: TGTGCCAGTAGTCTGGGCCCGGAAGCCGGGGAGCTGTTTTTT. This encodes CASSLGPEAGELFF.

This clone occurred a few times. In the same sample, other DNA sequences code for this CDR3. This chain joins TRBV18 and TRBJ2-7, with D tentatively TRBD2 (6 bases). Trimming removed 3 bases from V and 3 bases from J, with 6 bases in between. This CDR3 region has 12 residues. Looked up from germline, CDR1 is KGHSH and CDR2 is LQKENI. The CDR3 DNA follows: TGTGCCAGCTCACCGGGAGGCTACGAGCAGTACTTC. This gives the protein CASSPGGYEQYF.

The rearrangement uses TRBV18 and TRBJ2-7; 7 positions match TRBD1. In germline, CDR1 is KGHSH, CDR2 LQKENI. J was trimmed by 5 bases and V by 3 bases; bases with no gene match: 10. This CDR3 has 15 amino acids. CDR3 residues: CASSPDDRVGDEQYF. CDR3 DNA sequence: TGTGCCAGCTCACCCGATGACAGGGTGGGGGACGAGCAGTACTTC.

The V gene is TRBV20-1, the J gene TRBJ2-7; 7 bases agree with TRBD1. Germline-derived CDR1 and CDR2 are DFQATT and SNEGSKA (reference sequence). V dropped 8 bases and J dropped 2; count of bases not matched to a gene: 3. The CDR3 sequence is 11 residues long. The CDR3 region has the DNA TGCAGTAGACAGGGTACCTACGAGCAGTACTTC. Protein product: CSRQGTYEQYF.